These 29 T cell receptor beta chains share one sample of origin, sequenced in a study of PD-L1 blockade in urothelial cancer. Profiled with immunoSEQ multiplex PCR; TCRdb holds only in-frame clones, not every one. The sample lists 40,000 to 45,000 clones, 91% occurring once. Time point specified: peripheral blood 6 weeks after treatment start. Sequencing used PBMCs, obtained around atezolizumab (anti-PD-L1) treatment. These receptors were taken from a man aged 70-80 years with urothelial cancer.

The rearrangement links TRBV28 to TRBJ1-2, with D possibly TRBD1 on 5 matching bases. The V gene's germline CDR1 is MDHEN and CDR2 SYDVKM. This CDR3 is 13 amino acids long. The V end was cut by 2 bases, the J end by 3 bases, with 7 bases between. DNA of the CDR3: TGTGCCAGCAGTTTAGGGGGGGACTATGGCTACACCTTC. Amino acids: CASSLGGDYGYTF.

The gene calls are TRBV18 and TRBJ2-7; TRBD2 matches at 8 bases. After removal of 5 bases from V and 4 bases from J, the junction contained 10 bases not matched to a gene. The CDR3 runs 15 residues. The germline V gene has CDR1 KGHSH and CDR2 LQKENI. CDR3 protein: CASSYLAGPLYEQYF. Here the CDR3 DNA reads TGTGCCAGCTCATATCTAGCGGGCCCTTTGTACGAGCAGTACTTC. The complete variable domain, with remaining parts taken from reference TRBV18 and TRBJ2-7, reads NAGVMQNPRHLVRRRGQEARLRCSPMKGHSHVYWYRQLPEEGLKFMVYLQKENIIDESGMPKERFSAEFPKEGPSILRIQQVVRGDSAAYFCASSYLAGPLYEQYFGPGTRLTVT.

The V and J genes are TRBV4-2 and TRBJ1-2, with unresolved D. The CDR3 has 16 amino acids. The germline gives CDR1 LGHNA, CDR2 YNFKEQ. V was trimmed by 0 bases and J by 2 bases, leaving 13 bases between them. The CDR3 is CASSQEINSLNYGYTF. The DNA of the CDR3 is TGTGCCAGCAGCCAAGAAATCAACAGTTTAAACTATGGCTACACCTTC.

CDR3: CASSLDSLVYF. Written as DNA, the CDR3 is TGTGCCAGCTCATTAGACAGCCTAGTTTACTTC. The chain recombines TRBV18 with TRBJ2-7; a weak D match, TRBD1 (5 bases). V shed 5 bases and J shed 13 bases, with 15 bases lying between them. From germline, CDR1 is KGHSH and CDR2 LQKENI. This CDR3 region has 11 residues.

The chain is built from TRBV10-2 and TRBJ2-3; 9 bases fit TRBD1. The germline gives CDR1 WSHSY, CDR2 SAAADI. This CDR3 comprises 14 residues. The junction had 5 bases not matched to a gene; V was cut back by 7 bases and J by 3 bases. CDR3 protein: CASIGTGSTDTQYF. CDR3 DNA: TGCGCCAGCATTGGGACAGGGAGTACAGATACGCAGTATTTT.

The chain uses TRBV11-2 and TRBJ2-7, with TRBD2 matching 7 bases. J was trimmed by 2 bases and V by 3 bases; bases with no gene match: 10. The CDR3 is 16 residues long. Germline assignment: CDR1 SGHAT and CDR2 FQNNGV. CDR3: CASSFTVGLGTYEQYF. CDR3 DNA: TGTGCCAGCAGCTTCACTGTCGGACTAGGTACCTACGAGCAGTACTTC.

The rearrangement uses TRBV5-1 and TRBJ2-5; weak D call: TRBD1 (6 bases). Between the trimmed V and J ends, which lost 0 bases and 4 bases, there was a span of 10 bases. The CDR3 covers 14 residues. CDR1 SGHRS and CDR2 YFSETQ come from the germline V gene. The CDR3 sequence: CASSLVGAAETQYF. The CDR3 coding sequence is TGCGCCAGCAGCTTGGTGGGGGCGGCAGAGACCCAGTACTTC.

V and J are TRBV9 and TRBJ2-1, with TRBD2 as a possible D gene (5 bases). Trimming removed 4 bases at V and 9 bases at J, with 20 bases between. Germline V gene sequence: CDR1 SGDLS, CDR2 YYNGEE. The CDR3 consists of 15 residues. The CDR3 region is CASSTDPGVGGEQFF. The CDR3 nucleotides are TGTGCCAGCAGCACTGACCCCGGGGTAGGCGGTGAGCAGTTCTTC.

The chain employs TRBV11-2 and TRBJ2-2, with 8 nucleotides matching TRBD2. Germline CDR1 is SGHAT and CDR2 is FQNNGV. The CDR3 extends over 14 amino acids. V dropped 6 bases and J dropped 8; count of bases not matched to a gene: 8. CDR3 in DNA: TGTGCCAGCAGTCGATCCGGGAGGGGGGGGGAGCTGTTTTTT. It translates to CASSRSGRGGELFF. The entire variable domain, with the rest obtained from reference TRBV11-2 and TRBJ2-2, is as follows: EAGVAQSPRYKIIEKRQSVAFWCNPISGHATLYWYQQILGQGPKLLIQFQNNGVVDDSQLPKDRFSAERLKGVDSTLKIQPAKLEDSAVYLCASSRSGRGGELFFGEGSRLTVL.

The chain combines TRBV28 with TRBJ2-3; 8 bases map to TRBD2. Germline V gene sequence: CDR1 MDHEN, CDR2 SYDVKM. The CDR3 sequence is 15 residues long. V shed 7 bases, J shed 4 bases, and the junction held 10 bases outside the gene matches. The DNA of the CDR3 is TGTGCCAGCACCCGGGAGGGTAGCGGTTCAGATACGCAGTATTTT. As protein: CASTREGSGSDTQYF. Using reference TRBV28 and TRBJ2-3 for the parts outside the CDR3, the full variable domain is DVKVTQSSRYLVKRTGEKVFLECVQDMDHENMFWYRQDPGLGLRLIYFSYDVKMKEKGDIPEGYSVSREKKERFSLILESASTNQTSMYLCASTREGSGSDTQYFGPGTRLTVL.

The chain couples TRBV7-9 to TRBJ1-1; D might be TRBD1 (6 bases). Germline V gene lookup returns CDR1 SEHNR and CDR2 FQNEAQ (reference sequence). The CDR3 covers 13 residues. Trimming took 6 bases from V and 7 from J, leaving 15 bases between them. The CDR3 region is CASSFGQWGEAFF. The CDR3 coding sequence is TGTGCCAGCAGTTTCGGACAGTGGGGTGAAGCTTTCTTT.

This chain links TRBV6-1 with TRBJ1-1, with 7 bases fitting TRBD1. Germline V gene data show CDR1 as MNHNS and CDR2 as SASEGT. The CDR3 covers 13 residues. V was clipped by 11 bases and J by 1 base; unmatched bases: 7. The CDR3 spells CAGRTGWNTEAFF. CDR3 sequence (DNA): TGTGCCGGCCGGACAGGATGGAACACTGAAGCTTTCTTT.

The gene calls are TRBV7-6 and TRBJ1-4; possibly TRBD1 for D (5 bases). The CDR3 covers 16 residues. CDR1 and CDR2 from the germline V gene are SGHVS and FNYEAQ. Trimming removed 4 bases from V and 8 bases from J, with 20 bases in between. The CDR3 DNA reads as TGTGCCAGCAGCTCTGGCCAGGGAGGAGGTGGAGAAAAACTGTTTTTT. Translation gives CASSSGQGGGGEKLFF.

The V and J genes are TRBV5-1 and TRBJ1-1; 9 bases match TRBD1. CDR3 length equals 16 residues. The V gene's germline CDR1 is SGHRS and CDR2 YFSETQ. With V trimmed by 4 bases and J by 3 bases, 10 bases remained unmatched. CDR3 sequence: CASSPQGAQRDTEAFF. The CDR3 DNA reads as TGCGCCAGCAGCCCACAGGGGGCGCAAAGGGACACTGAAGCTTTCTTT.

This clone was detected only once. The chain's CDR3 is CASSTWTGVQPQHF. The CDR3 nucleotides read TGTGCCAGTAGTACCTGGACAGGGGTTCAGCCCCAGCATTTT. V gene TRBV19 combines with J gene TRBJ1-5, with 9 positions matching TRBD1. The CDR3 contains 14 residues. V dropped 4 bases and J dropped 6; count of bases not matched to a gene: 4. Germline V CDR1 and CDR2: LNHDA, SQIVND (reference sequence). Filled out from reference TRBV19 and TRBJ1-5, the complete variable domain reads DGGITQSPKYLFRKEGQNVTLSCEQNLNHDAMYWYRQDPGQGLRLIYYSQIVNDFQKGDIAEGYSVSREKKESFPLTVTSAQKNPTAFYLCASSTWTGVQPQHFGDGTRLSIL.

The rearrangement links TRBV9 to TRBJ2-3; tentatively, D is TRBD2 (5 bases). CDR3 length: 15 amino acids. Trimming shortened V by 0 bases and J by 4 bases, and 12 bases separated the two germline ends. In germline, CDR1 is SGDLS, CDR2 YYNGEE. CDR3 coding DNA: TGTGCCAGCAGCGTAGTGGACTCCCCCCCAGATACGCAGTATTTT. The encoded protein is CASSVVDSPPDTQYF.

The chain joins TRBV4-2 to TRBJ2-7; TRBD2 matches 16 bases. Germline lookup yields CDR1 LGHNA and CDR2 YNFKEQ. The CDR3 extends over 18 amino acids. The V and J ends lost 5 bases and 6 bases, in that order; junction bases with no gene match: 13. The CDR3 loop reads CASSFNPGTSGRAGEQYF. CDR3 DNA sequence: TGTGCCAGCAGCTTTAACCCCGGGACTAGCGGGAGGGCGGGCGAGCAGTACTTC.

The chain has TRBV10-2 and TRBJ2-2; possibly TRBD1 for D (6 bases). In germline, CDR1 is WSHSY, CDR2 SAAADI. The CDR3 runs to 14 residues. V was shortened by 7 bases and J by 4 bases, with 13 bases between the two germline ends. The CDR3 spells CASTAGAPTGELFF. Written as DNA, the CDR3 is TGCGCCAGCACGGCAGGGGCGCCCACCGGGGAGCTGTTTTTT.

The chain carries TRBV7-9 and TRBJ2-7, with 11 bases aligning to TRBD2. With V trimmed by 4 bases and J by 3 bases, 17 bases remained unmatched. The CDR3 is 19 residues long. The germline gives CDR1 SEHNR, CDR2 FQNEAQ (reference sequence). CDR3 nucleotides: TGTGCCAGCAGCTCTCGGGCGGGACAGACTAGCGGGACGAACTACGAGCAGTACTTC. Residues: CASSSRAGQTSGTNYEQYF.

The chain joins TRBV10-3 to TRBJ2-7, with TRBD2 as a possible D gene (5 bases). The CDR3 has 14 amino acids. The V and J ends lost 7 bases and 0 bases respectively, with 13 bases between them. The V gene's germline CDR1 is ENHRY and CDR2 SYGVKD. The CDR3, as DNA: TGTGCCATCAACTCCGGGATAAGCTCCTACGAGCAGTACTTC. The encoded protein is CAINSGISSYEQYF.

The V call is TRBV7-9, the J call TRBJ2-1; no clear D gene. The germline V gene encodes CDR1 SEHNR and CDR2 FQNEAQ (reference sequence). V was shortened by 6 bases and J by 0 bases, with 9 bases between the two germline ends. The CDR3 runs to 14 residues. This CDR3 is CASSVTLSYNEQFF. The CDR3 DNA reads TGTGCCAGCAGTGTGACACTCTCCTACAATGAGCAGTTCTTC. The entire variable domain, with the rest obtained from reference TRBV7-9 and TRBJ2-1, is as follows: DTGVSQNPRHKITKRGQNVTFRCDPISEHNRLYWYRQTLGQGPEFLTYFQNEAQLEKSRLLSDRFSAERPKGSFSTLEIQRTEQGDSAMYLCASSVTLSYNEQFFGPGTRLTVL.

The gene calls are TRBV28 and TRBJ1-5, with 10 bases aligning to TRBD1. The V gene end was trimmed by 6 bases and the J gene end by 3 bases; junction bases not matched to a gene: 5. Germline V gene sequence: CDR1 MDHEN, CDR2 SYDVKM. This CDR3 spans 15 amino acids. The CDR3 DNA follows: TGTGCCAGCAGGGGGACAGGGGTTCACAATCAGCCCCAGCATTTT. This gives the protein CASRGTGVHNQPQHF. The full variable domain, its missing parts supplied by reference TRBV28 and TRBJ1-5, is DVKVTQSSRYLVKRTGEKVFLECVQDMDHENMFWYRQDPGLGLRLIYFSYDVKMKEKGDIPEGYSVSREKKERFSLILESASTNQTSMYLCASRGTGVHNQPQHFGDGTRLSIL.

The chain carries TRBV19 and TRBJ2-1, with D perhaps matching TRBD2 (5 bases). This CDR3 comprises 18 residues. Looked up from germline, CDR1 is LNHDA and CDR2 is SQIVND (reference sequence). The germline V and J ends were trimmed by 0 bases and 2 bases, with 17 bases remaining between them. DNA for the CDR3: TGTGCCAGTAGTATAGATCTCTCCCTAGCTAATGCCTACAATGAGCAGTTCTTC. Residues: CASSIDLSLANAYNEQFF. Full variable domain (missing parts from reference TRBV19 and TRBJ2-1): DGGITQSPKYLFRKEGQNVTLSCEQNLNHDAMYWYRQDPGQGLRLIYYSQIVNDFQKGDIAEGYSVSREKKESFPLTVTSAQKNPTAFYLCASSIDLSLANAYNEQFFGPGTRLTVL.

The chain has TRBV5-1 and TRBJ2-4, with 8 bases lining up with TRBD2. CDR1 and CDR2 from the germline V gene are SGHRS and YFSETQ. V shed 4 bases and J 4 bases; nucleotides not matched to a gene: 7. This CDR3 comprises 15 residues. CDR3 region: CASSPTSGSKNIQYF. CDR3 coding DNA: TGCGCCAGCAGCCCAACTAGCGGATCTAAAAACATTCAGTACTTC.

This clone was recorded only once. The chain links TRBV23-1 to TRBJ1-1; TRBD1 matches 7 bases. TRBV23-1 is an open reading frame whose function is uncertain. The CDR3 runs to 16 residues. With V trimmed by 4 bases and J by 6 bases, 14 bases remained unmatched. The CDR3 nucleotides are TGCGCCAGCAGTCCCCTGGAGCCAGGGGGACACGCTGAAGCTTTCTTT. Translating it yields CASSPLEPGGHAEAFF.

The V and J genes are TRBV7-7 and TRBJ2-1; the match to TRBD2 covers 8 bases. Per the germline V gene, CDR1 is SSHAT and CDR2 is FNYEAQ (reference sequence). The CDR3 contains 14 residues. Trimming took 2 bases from V and 5 from J; bases not matched to a gene: 2. In DNA form, the CDR3 reads TGTGCCAGCAGCTTAACGGGAGGGAACAATGAGCAGTTCTTC. It is translated as CASSLTGGNNEQFF.

The CDR3: CASSLGSAGQGDEQFF. CDR3 nucleotide sequence: TGCGCCAGCAGCTTGGGGTCGGCAGGTCAAGGGGATGAGCAGTTCTTC. The V gene is TRBV5-1, the J gene TRBJ2-1, with D perhaps TRBD1 (5 bases). The CDR3 is 16 residues long. V was clipped by 0 bases and J by 8 bases, with 18 bases between them. Germline CDR1 is SGHRS and CDR2 is YFSETQ.

The V and J genes are TRBV2 and TRBJ1-1; no firm D call. Germline values: CDR1 SNHLY, CDR2 FYNNEI. Trimming left V 8 bases short and J 3 bases short, with 7 bases between. The CDR3 runs to 11 residues. CDR3 sequence: CASSGYTEAFF. DNA of the CDR3: TGTGCCAGCTCGGGATACACTGAAGCTTTCTTT.

J is TRBJ2-6 and V is TRBV6-5; a possible D gene is TRBD1 (6 bases). V was clipped by 6 bases and J by 0 bases, with 9 bases between them. Germline-derived CDR1 and CDR2 are MNHEY and SVGAGI. This CDR3 spans 15 amino acids. The CDR3 here is CASRDSFSGANVLTF. In DNA, the CDR3 is TGTGCCAGCAGGGACAGCTTCTCTGGGGCCAACGTCCTGACTTTC.